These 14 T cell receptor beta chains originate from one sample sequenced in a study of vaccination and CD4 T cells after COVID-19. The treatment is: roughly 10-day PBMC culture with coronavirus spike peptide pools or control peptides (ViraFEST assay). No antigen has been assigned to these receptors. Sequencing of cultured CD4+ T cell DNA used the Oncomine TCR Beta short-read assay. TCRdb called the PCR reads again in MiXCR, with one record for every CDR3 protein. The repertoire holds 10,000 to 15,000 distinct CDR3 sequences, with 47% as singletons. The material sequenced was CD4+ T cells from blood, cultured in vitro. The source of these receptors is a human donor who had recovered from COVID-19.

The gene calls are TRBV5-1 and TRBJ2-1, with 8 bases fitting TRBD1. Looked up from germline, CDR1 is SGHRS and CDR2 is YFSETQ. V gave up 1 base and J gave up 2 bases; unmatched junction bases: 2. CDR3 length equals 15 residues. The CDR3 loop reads CASSLQGAPYNEQFF. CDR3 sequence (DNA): TGCGCCAGCAGCTTGCAGGGGGCCCCCTACAATGAGCAGTTCTTC.

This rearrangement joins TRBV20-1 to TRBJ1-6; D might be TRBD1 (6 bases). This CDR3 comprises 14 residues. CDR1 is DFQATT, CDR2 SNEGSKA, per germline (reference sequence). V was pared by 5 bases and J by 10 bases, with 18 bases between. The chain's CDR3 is CSAGWGGLGSPLHF. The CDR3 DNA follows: TGCAGTGCTGGATGGGGGGGGCTGGGATCACCCCTCCACTTT.

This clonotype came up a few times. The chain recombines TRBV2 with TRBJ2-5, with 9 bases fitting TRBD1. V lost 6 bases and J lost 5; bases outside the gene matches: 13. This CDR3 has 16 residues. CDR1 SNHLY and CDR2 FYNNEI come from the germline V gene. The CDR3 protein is CASRLGTGMSQETQYF. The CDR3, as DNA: TGTGCCAGCAGACTTGGGACAGGGATGAGTCAGGAGACCCAGTACTTC.

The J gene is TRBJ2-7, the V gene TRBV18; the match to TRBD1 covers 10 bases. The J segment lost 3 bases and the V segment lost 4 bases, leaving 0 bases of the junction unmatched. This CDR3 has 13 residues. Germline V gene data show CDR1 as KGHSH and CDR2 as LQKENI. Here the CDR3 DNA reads TGTGCCAGCTCACGGGACAGGGGCTACGAGCAGTACTTC. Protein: CASSRDRGYEQYF.

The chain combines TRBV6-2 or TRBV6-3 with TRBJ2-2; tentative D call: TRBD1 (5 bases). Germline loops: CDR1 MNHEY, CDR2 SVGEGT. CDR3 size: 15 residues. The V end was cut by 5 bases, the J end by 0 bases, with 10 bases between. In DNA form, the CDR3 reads TGTGCCAGCAGTAGACAGATTGCGAACACCGGGGAGCTGTTTTTT. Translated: CASSRQIANTGELFF.

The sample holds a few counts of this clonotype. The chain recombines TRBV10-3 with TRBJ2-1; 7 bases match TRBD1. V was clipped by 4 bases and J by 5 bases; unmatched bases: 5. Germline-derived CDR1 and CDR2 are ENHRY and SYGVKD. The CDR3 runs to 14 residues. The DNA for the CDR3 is TGTGCCATCAGTGCCAGAACAGGGGACAATGAGCAGTTCTTC. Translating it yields CAISARTGDNEQFF.

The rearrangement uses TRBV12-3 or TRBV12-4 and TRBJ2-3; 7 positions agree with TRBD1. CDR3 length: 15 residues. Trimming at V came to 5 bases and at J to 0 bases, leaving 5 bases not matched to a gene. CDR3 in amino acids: CASSPDRASTDTQYF. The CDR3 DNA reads TGTGCCAGCAGTCCTGACAGGGCTAGCACAGATACGCAGTATTTT.

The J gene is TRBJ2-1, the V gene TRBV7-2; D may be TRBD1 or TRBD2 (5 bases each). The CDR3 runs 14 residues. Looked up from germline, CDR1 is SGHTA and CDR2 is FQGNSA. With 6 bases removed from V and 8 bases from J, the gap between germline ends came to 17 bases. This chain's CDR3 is CASRRYRDADEQFF. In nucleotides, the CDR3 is TGTGCCAGCAGACGCTACCGGGACGCGGATGAGCAGTTCTTC.

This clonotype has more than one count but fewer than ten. CDR3 sequence: CASSFNPHRDFGQETQYF. The CDR3 nucleotides are TGTGCCAGCAGTTTTAATCCCCACAGGGATTTCGGCCAAGAGACCCAGTACTTC. V usage is TRBV28 and J usage is TRBJ2-5; D possibly corresponds to TRBD1 (6 bases). CDR3 length: 18 residues. The germline V gene encodes CDR1 MDHEN and CDR2 SYDVKM. Trimming took off 3 bases at V and 1 base at J, with 21 bases between the two ends.

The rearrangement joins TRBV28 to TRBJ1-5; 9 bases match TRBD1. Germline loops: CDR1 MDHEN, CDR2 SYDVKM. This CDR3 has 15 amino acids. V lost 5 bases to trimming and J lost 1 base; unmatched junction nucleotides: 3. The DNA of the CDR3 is TGTGCCAGCAGTCCGGGACAGGGAAGCAATCAGCCCCAGCATTTT. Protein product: CASSPGQGSNQPQHF.

This CDR3 reads CASSQDLVSSTTNYGYTF. As DNA, the CDR3 is TGTGCCAGCAGCCAAGATCTAGTAAGCAGTACAACTAACTATGGCTACACCTTC. The chain joins TRBV4-2 to TRBJ1-2; D remains unclear. The CDR3 loop spans 18 amino acids. The germline gives CDR1 LGHNA, CDR2 YNFKEQ. Trimming removed 0 bases from V and 0 bases from J, with 17 bases in between.

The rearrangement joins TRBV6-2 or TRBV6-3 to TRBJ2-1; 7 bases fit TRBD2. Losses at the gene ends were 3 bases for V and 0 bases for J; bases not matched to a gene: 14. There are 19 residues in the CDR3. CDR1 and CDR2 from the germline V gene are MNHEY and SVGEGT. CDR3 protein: CASSYRKTSPQASYNEQFF. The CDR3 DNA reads TGTGCCAGCAGTTATCGTAAGACTAGCCCTCAAGCCTCCTACAATGAGCAGTTCTTC.

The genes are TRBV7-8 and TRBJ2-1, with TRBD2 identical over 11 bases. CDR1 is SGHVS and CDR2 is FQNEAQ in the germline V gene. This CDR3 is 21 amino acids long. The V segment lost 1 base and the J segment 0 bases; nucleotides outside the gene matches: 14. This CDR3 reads CASSLVIWLAGGQSSYNEQFF. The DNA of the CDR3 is TGTGCCAGCAGCTTAGTTATTTGGCTAGCGGGGGGACAAAGCTCCTACAATGAGCAGTTCTTC.

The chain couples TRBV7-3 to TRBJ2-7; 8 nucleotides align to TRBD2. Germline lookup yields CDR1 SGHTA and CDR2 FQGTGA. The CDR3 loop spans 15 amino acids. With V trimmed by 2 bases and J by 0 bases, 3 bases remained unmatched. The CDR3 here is CASSLRGGNSYEQYF. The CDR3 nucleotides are TGTGCCAGCAGCTTACGGGGGGGAAACTCCTACGAGCAGTACTTC.